This record covers a single T cell receptor (beta chain). Its antigen is still unknown. 60 Vbeta and 13 Jbeta primers were used in PCR. Sequencing was performed with immunoSEQ multiplex PCR; in TCRdb, only in-frame clones are kept and a portion is missing. The sample has 150,000 or so clones; around 83% are singletons. This CDR3 comprises 18 residues. V dropped 2 bases and J dropped 0; count of bases not matched to a gene: 11. Germline CDR1 KGHSH, CDR2 LQKENI. This specimen comes from a study of cytomegalovirus exposure and HLA in healthy donors. Overall study context: Among the approximately 400 donors who were genotyped, roughly 85% fell in the genetic ancestry cluster that is associated with self-reported Caucasian donors.

Findings and limits, study-wide: Associated with cytomegalovirus, according to the listing, were fewer than 200 TCR beta chains. As a later analysis revealed, most CMV-associated TCR beta chains appeared HLA-restricted.

The rearrangement joins TRBV18 to TRBJ2-7, with 9 bases identical to TRBD1. The TCR comes from a man over 45 in good health and CMV-seropositive. Sequencing was done on a sample of PBMCs. The CDR3 spells CASSPSSRDREASYEQYF. CDR3 coding DNA: TGTGCCAGCTCACCATCGTCCCGGGACAGGGAGGCCTCCTACGAGCAGTACTTC.